The entry that follows covers one T cell receptor beta chain sequence. The data belong to a study of blood T cell repertoires in COVID-19. About the study: Collection of acute and convalescent COVID-19 samples took place in the United States, Italy and Spain. In each case, the material was cDNA or gDNA derived from T cells, B-cell-depleted T cells, or PBMCs.

Original processing notes: Cell counts per sample came from amplifying reference gene primers. Sequencing used immunoSEQ multiplex PCR; TCRdb keeps in-frame clones, though not all of them. From that table come the V and J calls and clone size; the DNA was used to work out D and trimming. The profile covers approximately 200,000 clones, with approximately 81% appearing a single time and around 9.3% taken by the ten largest. This CDR3 comprises 15 residues. Per the germline V gene, CDR1 is SGHNT and CDR2 is YENEEA. Trimming took 4 bases from V and 2 from J; bases not matched to a gene: 4. Input material: peripheral blood. The chain employs TRBV11-3 and TRBJ2-7; 11 nucleotides line up with TRBD2. The TCR was taken from a woman of 80 years or more with acute or convalescent COVID-19. The CDR3: CASSSGLADTYEQYF. In DNA form, the CDR3 reads TGTGCCAGCAGCTCGGGACTAGCGGATACCTACGAGCAGTACTTC. Drawing the rest from reference TRBV11-3 and TRBJ2-7, the complete variable domain is EAGVVQSPRYKIIEKKQPVAFWCNPISGHNTLYWYLQNLGQGPELLIRYENEEAVDDSQLPKDRFSAERLKGVDSTLKIQPAELGDSAVYLCASSSGLADTYEQYFGPGTRLTVT.